This TCR beta chain appears in the sequencing data of a study of blood T cells in healthy people across ages. This clonotype was counted a single time. The antigen is not known. Caucasian individuals from Russia who were healthy and aged roughly 6 to 95 acted as donors. Together with a sample-barcoded 5' primer, a J-beta primer mix was included in a second PCR lasting 7 to 11 cycles. TCRdb fed the 5' RACE reads into MiXCR, producing one record per CDR3 protein. The table lists about 780,000 distinct CDR3 sequences, approximately 59% of them singletons. Germline V gene lookup returns CDR1 LNHNV and CDR2 YYDKDF (reference sequence). Trimming cost V 0 bases and J 2 bases; bases outside gene matches: 8. The CDR3 has 17 residues. Study-level findings and limits: Donor CMV status was unknown, possibly confounding expanded clonotype changes. Higher diversity and more naive CD4+ cells were features of long-lived donors, compared to aged donors.

V usage is TRBV15 and J usage is TRBJ2-7; 9 positions match TRBD2. The sample consisted of blood. This clonotype was obtained from a man aged 25 to 40 in good health. CDR3 region: CATSRDLSGGFTYEQYF. Written as DNA, the CDR3 is TGTGCCACCAGCAGAGATCTAAGCGGGGGGTTCACCTACGAGCAGTACTTC.